Shown below are 14 T cell receptor beta chains from a single sample sequenced in a study of cytomegalovirus exposure and HLA in healthy donors. It was with 60 Vbeta and 13 Jbeta primers that the PCR ran. Some clones are missing from TCRdb's copy, which holds only in-frame ones; the method was immunoSEQ multiplex PCR. The sample holds 120,000 or so clones, about 10% seen once. Sample: PBMCs. These receptors were taken from a woman between 18 and 30 years old in good health and CMV-seropositive.

This clone was detected a few times. The V gene is TRBV29-1, the J gene TRBJ2-3, with 7 positions matching TRBD1. The CDR3 runs to 13 residues. The trim removed 6 bases at V and 4 bases at J, leaving 7 bases unmatched. Germline V gene lookup returns CDR1 SQVTM and CDR2 ANQGSEA. This chain's CDR3 is CSVLGTGADTQYF. CDR3 bases: TGCAGCGTCTTGGGAACAGGGGCAGATACGCAGTATTTT.

This clone was seen only a few times. The chain recombines TRBV6-5 with TRBJ1-4; TRBD1 aligns across 8 bases. This CDR3 contains 15 residues. Germline-derived CDR1 and CDR2 are MNHEY and SVGAGI. V lost 0 bases, J lost 5 bases, and 2 bases stayed unmatched. The CDR3 bases are TGTGCCAGCAGTTACTCGGACAGGGTGAATGAAAAACTGTTTTTT. As protein: CASSYSDRVNEKLFF.

The chain is built from TRBV5-1 and TRBJ2-1; 13 nucleotides match TRBD2. The CDR3 extends over 15 amino acids. Germline V gene lookup returns CDR1 SGHRS and CDR2 YFSETQ. The J segment lost 8 bases and the V segment lost 4 bases, leaving 6 bases of the junction unmatched. CDR3 DNA sequence: TGCGCCAGCAGCCGGACTAGCGGGAGATTCGATGAGCAGTTCTTC. Its translation is CASSRTSGRFDEQFF.

V and J are TRBV30 and TRBJ2-7; possibly TRBD1 for D (5 bases). The CDR3 length is 17 residues. Germline V gene data show CDR1 as GTSNPN and CDR2 as SVGIG (reference sequence). V was clipped by 0 bases and J by 2 bases, with 20 bases between them. The CDR3 DNA sequence: TGTGCCTGGAGTGTAAGAATTTTCAAAGGCAGGGCCTACGAGCAGTACTTC. This codes for CAWSVRIFKGRAYEQYF. Using reference TRBV30 and TRBJ2-7 for the parts outside the CDR3, the full variable domain is SQTIHQWPATLVQPVGSPLSLECTVEGTSNPNLYWYRQAAGRGLQLLFYSVGIGQISSEVPQNLSASRPQDRQFILSSKKLLLSDSGFYLCAWSVRIFKGRAYEQYFGPGTRLTVT.

This clone was seen a handful of times. The chain uses TRBV14 and TRBJ2-7, with TRBD1 matching 8 bases. The J segment lost 5 bases and the V segment lost 4 bases, leaving 10 bases of the junction unmatched. Germline CDR1 reads SGHDN; CDR2 reads FVKESK. The length of the CDR3 is 15 residues. CDR3 bases: TGTGCCAGCAGCCTCCAGGGGGCTAAAACCAACGAGCAGTACTTC. Translated: CASSLQGAKTNEQYF.

This clone was counted a few times. The chain recombines TRBV19 with TRBJ2-1; maybe TRBD2 (6 bases). Germline V CDR1 and CDR2: LNHDA, SQIVND (reference sequence). Trimming removed 5 bases from V and 10 bases from J, with 12 bases in between. This CDR3 comprises 12 residues. For the CDR3, the DNA is TGTGCCAGTAGTCAACTAGGAGGGGAGCAGTTCTTC. Translated: CASSQLGGEQFF.

The rearrangement links TRBV19 to TRBJ2-1, with D possibly matching TRBD2 (6 bases). CDR1 and CDR2 from the germline V gene are LNHDA and SQIVND (reference sequence). This CDR3 comprises 15 residues. Trimming left V 5 bases short and J 5 bases short, with 16 bases between. The CDR3 is CASSPFRRDHNEQFF. DNA of the CDR3: TGTGCCAGTAGTCCTTTTCGGCGGGACCACAATGAGCAGTTCTTC.

This clone was picked up a small number of times. The V call is TRBV5-1, the J call TRBJ1-1, with 11 bases aligning to TRBD1. CDR1 is SGHRS, CDR2 YFSETQ, per germline. V shed 4 bases, J shed 6 bases, and the junction held 8 bases outside the gene matches. The CDR3 loop spans 15 amino acids. CDR3 loop: CASSTWTGGRSEAFF. The CDR3, as DNA: TGCGCCAGCAGCACCTGGACAGGGGGCCGATCTGAAGCTTTCTTT. The variable domain in full, with the rest retrieved from reference TRBV5-1 and TRBJ1-1, is KAGVTQTPRYLIKTRGQQVTLSCSPISGHRSVSWYQQTPGQGLQFLFEYFSETQRNKGNFPGRFSGRQFSNSRSEMNVSTLELGDSALYLCASSTWTGGRSEAFFGQGTRLTVV.

The rearrangement joins TRBV10-3 to TRBJ1-5; tentatively, D is TRBD1 (6 bases). Per the germline V gene, CDR1 is ENHRY and CDR2 is SYGVKD. This CDR3 spans 13 amino acids. Trimming removed 4 bases at V and 7 bases at J, with 11 bases between. The DNA of the CDR3 is TGTGCCATCAGTGGGCCAGGGGAACAGCCCCAGCATTTT. It yields the protein CAISGPGEQPQHF.

The rearrangement uses TRBV19 and TRBJ1-1; a possible D gene is TRBD1 (6 bases). Germline values: CDR1 LNHDA, CDR2 SQIVND (reference sequence). The CDR3 covers 15 residues. Deletions cut 5 bases from V and 1 base from J, with 14 bases between. CDR3 loop: CASSARGSGNTEAFF. For the CDR3, the DNA is TGTGCCAGTAGTGCCAGGGGTTCGGGGAACACTGAAGCTTTCTTT. Combining the CDR3 with reference TRBV19 and TRBJ1-1 gives the whole variable domain DGGITQSPKYLFRKEGQNVTLSCEQNLNHDAMYWYRQDPGQGLRLIYYSQIVNDFQKGDIAEGYSVSREKKESFPLTVTSAQKNPTAFYLCASSARGSGNTEAFFGQGTRLTVV.

There are a few counts of this clone. This chain links TRBV30 with TRBJ2-5; D is perhaps TRBD1 (5 bases). V was cut by 1 base and J by 5 bases, with 11 bases left in between. The CDR3 is made up of 13 amino acids. The V gene's germline CDR1 is GTSNPN and CDR2 SVGIG (reference sequence). CDR3 residues: CAWSEGIVETQYF. The DNA for the CDR3 is TGTGCCTGGAGTGAGGGGATCGTCGAGACCCAGTACTTC.

The chain combines TRBV28 with TRBJ2-7; the match to TRBD1 covers 12 bases. V shed 3 bases, J shed 4 bases, and the junction held 4 bases outside the gene matches. The CDR3 has 15 residues. Germline CDR1 is MDHEN and CDR2 is SYDVKM. CDR3 bases: TGTGCCAGCAGTTTGGGGACAGGGGGCGGGTACGAGCAGTACTTC. This sequence encodes CASSLGTGGGYEQYF.

The rearrangement joins TRBV6-1 to TRBJ2-3, with 10 bases aligning to TRBD1. Looked up from germline, CDR1 is MNHNS and CDR2 is SASEGT. Trimming removed 4 bases from V and 4 bases from J; junction bases left unmatched: 8. The CDR3 sequence is 16 residues long. CDR3 sequence reads: CASSGRDRGKADTQYF. The CDR3, as DNA: TGTGCCAGCAGTGGTAGGGACAGGGGTAAAGCAGATACGCAGTATTTT.

This clone was found a few times. V gene TRBV4-1 combines with J gene TRBJ1-2; no definite D call. The V end lost 0 bases, the J end lost 4 bases, and 9 bases lay between the germline ends. CDR1 MGHRA and CDR2 YSYEKL come from the germline V gene. This CDR3 contains 14 residues. CDR3 nucleotides: TGCGCCAGCAGCCAAGAATTCGGGGTCTATGGCTACACCTTC. It translates to CASSQEFGVYGYTF.